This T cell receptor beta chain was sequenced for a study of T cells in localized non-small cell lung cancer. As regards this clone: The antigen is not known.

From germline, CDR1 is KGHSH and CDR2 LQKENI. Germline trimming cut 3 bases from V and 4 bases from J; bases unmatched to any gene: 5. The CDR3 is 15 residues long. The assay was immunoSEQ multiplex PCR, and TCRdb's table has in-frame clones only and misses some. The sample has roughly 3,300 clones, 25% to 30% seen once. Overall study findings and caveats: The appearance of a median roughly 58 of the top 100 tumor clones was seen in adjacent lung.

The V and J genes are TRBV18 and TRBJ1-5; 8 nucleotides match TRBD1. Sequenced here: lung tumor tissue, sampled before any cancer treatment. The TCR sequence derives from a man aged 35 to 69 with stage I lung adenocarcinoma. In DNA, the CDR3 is TGTGCCAGCTCACCCTGGACAGGGATGAATCAGCCCCAGCATTTT. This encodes CASSPWTGMNQPQHF.